This TCR beta chain was sequenced in a study of tumor-infiltrating lymphocytes in primary liver carcinoma. The investigators made TCR beta cDNA from approximately 500 ng total RNA, using a constant-region primer. Three rounds of nested multiplex PCR with slightly modified ARM-PCR produced TCR beta libraries. The first two PCR rounds, roughly 11 cycles each, used TRBV1-TRBV30 forward primers and a C-beta reverse primer. TCRdb re-derived calls from the multiplex PCR reads in MiXCR, one entry per CDR3 protein. Of fewer than 250,000 distinct CDR3 sequences detected, less than 75% appear once; the ten largest clones hold about 7.1%. Germline DNA was also extracted, while the blood RNA originated from unsorted whole blood. The CDR3 loop spans 15 amino acids. Of note for this clonotype: Its ends do not fully match the called genes, so a read error is possible.

The sample consisted of peripheral blood. This chain links TRBV12-3 or TRBV12-4 with TRBJ2-5; 7 nucleotides agree with TRBD1. The sequence was obtained from a woman aged 60-70 years with primary liver carcinoma and hepatitis B virus infection. The CDR3 region is CTSSLQGQGKETQYF. The CDR3 DNA reads as TGTACCAGCAGTTTACAGGGGCAGGGTAAAGAGACCCAGTACTTC.